This entry lists 3 T cell receptor beta chains sequenced from one sample in a study of blood T cell repertoires in COVID-19. TCRdb's table, derived via immunoSEQ multiplex PCR, lists solely in-frame clones and lacks some. The table lists fewer than 350,000 clones, about 86% of them singletons. The sequenced material came from peripheral blood. These receptors came from a woman aged 55-69 years with active or convalescent COVID-19.

The CDR3 DNA follows: TGTGCCAGCAGCTTATCGAGAGGGGGCGGTGGAAACACCATATATTTT. It translates to CASSLSRGGGGNTIYF. The chain combines TRBV11-2 with TRBJ1-3, with 7 bases identical to TRBD1. V was clipped by 2 bases and J by 3 bases; unmatched bases: 7. CDR1 SGHAT and CDR2 FQNNGV come from the germline V gene. The CDR3 runs to 16 residues.

The chain carries TRBV10-3 and TRBJ1-4; D unclear. The CDR3 sequence is 13 residues long. Trimming removed 6 bases at V and 5 bases at J, with 10 bases between. The germline V gene encodes CDR1 ENHRY and CDR2 SYGVKD. The CDR3 DNA follows: TGTGCCATCAGGGGCACAGAGAATGAAAAACTGTTTTTT. This translates into CAIRGTENEKLFF.

The genes are TRBV5-1 and TRBJ1-2, with 7 bases identical to TRBD1. Germline loops: CDR1 SGHRS, CDR2 YFSETQ. V lost 0 bases and J lost 6; bases outside the gene matches: 11. The CDR3 is 16 residues long. DNA of the CDR3: TGCGCCAGCAGCTTGGGCCGGGACAGAAAGTCGAATGGCTACACCTTC. It codes for CASSLGRDRKSNGYTF.